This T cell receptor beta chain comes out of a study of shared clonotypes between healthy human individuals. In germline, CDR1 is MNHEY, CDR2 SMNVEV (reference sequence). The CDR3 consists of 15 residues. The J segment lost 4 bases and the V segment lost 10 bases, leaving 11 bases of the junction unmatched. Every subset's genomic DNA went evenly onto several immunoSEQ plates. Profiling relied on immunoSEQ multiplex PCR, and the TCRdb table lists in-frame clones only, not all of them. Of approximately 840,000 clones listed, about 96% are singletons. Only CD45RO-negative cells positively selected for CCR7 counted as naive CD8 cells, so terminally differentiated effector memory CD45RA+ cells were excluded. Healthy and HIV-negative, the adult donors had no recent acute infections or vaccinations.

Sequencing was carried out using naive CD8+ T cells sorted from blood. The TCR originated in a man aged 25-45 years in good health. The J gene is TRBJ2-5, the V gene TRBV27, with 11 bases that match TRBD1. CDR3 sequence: CATQLSGTGGETQYF. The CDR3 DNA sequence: TGTGCCACACAACTCTCCGGGACAGGGGGAGAGACCCAGTACTTC.